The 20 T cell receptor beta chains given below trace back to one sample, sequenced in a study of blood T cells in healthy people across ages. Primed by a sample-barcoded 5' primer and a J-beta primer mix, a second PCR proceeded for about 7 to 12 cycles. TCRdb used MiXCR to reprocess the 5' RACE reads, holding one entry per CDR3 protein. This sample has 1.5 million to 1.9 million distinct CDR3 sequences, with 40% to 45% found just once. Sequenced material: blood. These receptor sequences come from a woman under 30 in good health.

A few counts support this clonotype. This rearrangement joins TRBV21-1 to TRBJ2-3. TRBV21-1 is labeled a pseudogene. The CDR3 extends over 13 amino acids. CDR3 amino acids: CASSRDHGDTQYF. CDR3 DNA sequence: TGTGCCAGCAGCCGCGACCACGGAGATACGCAGTATTTT.

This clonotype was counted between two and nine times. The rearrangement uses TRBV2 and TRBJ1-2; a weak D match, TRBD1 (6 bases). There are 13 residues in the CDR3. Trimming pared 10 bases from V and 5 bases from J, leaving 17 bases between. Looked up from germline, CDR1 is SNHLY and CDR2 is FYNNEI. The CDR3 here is CAILGGAGYGYTF. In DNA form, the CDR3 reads TGTGCCATCCTGGGGGGGGCAGGGTATGGCTACACCTTC.

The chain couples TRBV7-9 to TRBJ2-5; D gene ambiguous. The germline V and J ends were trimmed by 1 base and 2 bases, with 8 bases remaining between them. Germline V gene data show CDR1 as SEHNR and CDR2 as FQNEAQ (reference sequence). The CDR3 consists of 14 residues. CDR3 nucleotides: TGTGCCAGCAGCTTAGTGGCCAGTCAAGAGACCCAGTACTTC. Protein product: CASSLVASQETQYF.

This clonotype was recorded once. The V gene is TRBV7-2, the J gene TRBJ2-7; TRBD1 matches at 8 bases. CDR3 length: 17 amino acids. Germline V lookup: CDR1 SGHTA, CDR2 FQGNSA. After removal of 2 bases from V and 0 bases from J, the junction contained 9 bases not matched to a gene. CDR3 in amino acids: CASSLRTGSRSSYEQYF. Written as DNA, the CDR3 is TGTGCCAGCAGCTTAAGGACAGGGTCCCGGAGCTCCTACGAGCAGTACTTC.

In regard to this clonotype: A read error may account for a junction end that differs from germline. This CDR3 reads CASAPGTNNEQFF. In nucleotides, the CDR3 is TGTGCCAGCGCACCAGGAACAAACAATGAGCAGTTCTTC. This chain joins TRBV18 and TRBJ2-1; D unclear. The CDR3 has 13 residues. CDR1 is KGHSH, CDR2 LQKENI, per germline.

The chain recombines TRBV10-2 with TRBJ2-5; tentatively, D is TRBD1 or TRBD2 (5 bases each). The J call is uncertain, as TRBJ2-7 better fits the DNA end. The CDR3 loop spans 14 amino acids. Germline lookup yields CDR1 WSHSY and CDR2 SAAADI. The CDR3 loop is CASREAGALYEQYF. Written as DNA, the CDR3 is TGCGCCAGCAGGGAGGCCGGGGCGCTTTACGAGCAGTACTTC.

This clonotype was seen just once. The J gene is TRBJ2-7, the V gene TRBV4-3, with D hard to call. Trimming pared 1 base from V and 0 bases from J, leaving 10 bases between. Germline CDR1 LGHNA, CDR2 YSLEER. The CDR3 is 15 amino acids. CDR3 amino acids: CASSQGYLSSYEQYF. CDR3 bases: TGCGCCAGCAGCCAAGGTTACCTTTCCTCCTACGAGCAGTACTTC.

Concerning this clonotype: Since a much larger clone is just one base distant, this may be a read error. The chain's CDR3 is CASSRAGGPINEQFF. For the CDR3, the DNA is TGTGCCAGCAGTCGAGCGGGAGGGCCGATAAATGAGCAGTTCTTC. The chain carries TRBV25-1 and TRBJ2-1, with 10 bases that match TRBD2. The V and J ends lost 5 bases and 7 bases, in that order; junction bases with no gene match: 8. The CDR3 runs 15 residues. CDR1 and CDR2 (germline): MGHDK, SYGVNS.

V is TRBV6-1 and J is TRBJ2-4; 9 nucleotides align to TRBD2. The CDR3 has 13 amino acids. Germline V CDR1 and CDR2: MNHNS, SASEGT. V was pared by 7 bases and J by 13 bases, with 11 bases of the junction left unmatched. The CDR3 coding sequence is TGTGCCAGCAAGCGGGAGGCTTTAGATGAGCAGTACTTC. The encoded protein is CASKREALDEQYF.

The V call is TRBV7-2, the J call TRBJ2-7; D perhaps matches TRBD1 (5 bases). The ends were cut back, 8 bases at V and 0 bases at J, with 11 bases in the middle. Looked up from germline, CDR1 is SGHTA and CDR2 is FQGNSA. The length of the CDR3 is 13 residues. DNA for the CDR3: TGTGCCAGCCGACAGACAAGCTCCTACGAGCAGTACTTC. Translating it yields CASRQTSSYEQYF.

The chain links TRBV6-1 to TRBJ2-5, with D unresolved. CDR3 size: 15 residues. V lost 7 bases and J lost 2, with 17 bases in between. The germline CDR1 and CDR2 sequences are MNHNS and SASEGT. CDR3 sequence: CASIHRGPQQETQYF. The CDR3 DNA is TGTGCCAGCATACATCGCGGACCTCAACAAGAGACCCAGTACTTC.

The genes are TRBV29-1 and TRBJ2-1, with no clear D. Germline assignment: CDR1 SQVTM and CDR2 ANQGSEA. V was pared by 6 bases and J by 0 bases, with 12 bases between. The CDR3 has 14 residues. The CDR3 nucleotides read TGCAGCGTCCACAGCCTATCCTCCTACAATGAGCAGTTCTTC. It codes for CSVHSLSSYNEQFF.

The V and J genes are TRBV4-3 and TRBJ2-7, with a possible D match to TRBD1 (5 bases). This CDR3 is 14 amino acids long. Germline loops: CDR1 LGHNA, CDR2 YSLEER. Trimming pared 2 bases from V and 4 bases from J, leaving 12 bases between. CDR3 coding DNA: TGCGCCAGCAGCCAACAATCAGGGTTTTACGAGCAGTACTTC. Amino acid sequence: CASSQQSGFYEQYF.

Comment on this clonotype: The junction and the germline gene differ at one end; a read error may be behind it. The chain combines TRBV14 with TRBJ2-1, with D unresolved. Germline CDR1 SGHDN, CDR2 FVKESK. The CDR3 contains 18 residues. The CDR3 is CASSQDLAVGYSYNGQFF. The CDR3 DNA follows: TGTGCCAGCAGCCAAGATCTGGCGGTGGGTTATTCCTACAATGGGCAGTTCTTC.

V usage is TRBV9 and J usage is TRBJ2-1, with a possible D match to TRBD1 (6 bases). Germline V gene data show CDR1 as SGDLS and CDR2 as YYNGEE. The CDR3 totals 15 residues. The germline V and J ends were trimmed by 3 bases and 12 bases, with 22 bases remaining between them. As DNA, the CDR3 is TGTGCCAGCAGCGCCGGGGCAAGGGGGATTGGTGGGCAGTTCTTC. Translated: CASSAGARGIGGQFF.

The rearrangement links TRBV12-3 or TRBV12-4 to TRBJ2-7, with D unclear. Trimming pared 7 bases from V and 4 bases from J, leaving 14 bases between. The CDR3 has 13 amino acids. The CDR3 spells CASTQSKKYEQYF. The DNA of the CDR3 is TGTGCCAGCACCCAATCCAAGAAATACGAGCAGTACTTC.

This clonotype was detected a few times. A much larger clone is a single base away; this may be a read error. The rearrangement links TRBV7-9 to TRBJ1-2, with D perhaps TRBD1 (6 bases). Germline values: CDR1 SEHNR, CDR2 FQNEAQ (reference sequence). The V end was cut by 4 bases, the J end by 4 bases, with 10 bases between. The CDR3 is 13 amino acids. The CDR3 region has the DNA TGTGCCAGCAGCTCCCCAGGGGTCTATGGCTACACCTTC. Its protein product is CASSSPGVYGYTF. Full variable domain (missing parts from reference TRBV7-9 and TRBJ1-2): DTGVSQNPRHKITKRGQNVTFRCDPISEHNRLYWYRQTLGQGPEFLTYFQNEAQLEKSRLLSDRFSAERPKGSFSTLEIQRTEQGDSAMYLCASSSPGVYGYTFGSGTRLTVV.

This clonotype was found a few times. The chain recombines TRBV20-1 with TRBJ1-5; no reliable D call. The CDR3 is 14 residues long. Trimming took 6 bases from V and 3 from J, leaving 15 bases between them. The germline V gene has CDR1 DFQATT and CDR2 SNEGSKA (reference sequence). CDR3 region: CSAATDLLNQPQHF. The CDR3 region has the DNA TGCAGTGCCGCTACAGATTTGCTCAATCAGCCCCAGCATTTT.

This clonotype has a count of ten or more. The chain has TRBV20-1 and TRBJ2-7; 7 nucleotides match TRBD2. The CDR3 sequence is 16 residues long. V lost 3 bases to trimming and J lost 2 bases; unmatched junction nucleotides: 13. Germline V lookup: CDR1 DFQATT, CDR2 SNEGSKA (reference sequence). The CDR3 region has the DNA TGCAGTGCTAGCCCCCCGGGACTAATTCCTACCTACGAGCAGTACTTC. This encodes CSASPPGLIPTYEQYF.

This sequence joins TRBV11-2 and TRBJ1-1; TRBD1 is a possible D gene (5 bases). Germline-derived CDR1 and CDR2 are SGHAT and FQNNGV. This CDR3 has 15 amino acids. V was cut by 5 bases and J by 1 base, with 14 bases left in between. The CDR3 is CASSPIRGGNTEAFF. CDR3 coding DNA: TGTGCCAGCAGCCCGATCCGGGGCGGGAACACTGAAGCTTTCTTT.